Shown below are 31 T cell receptor beta chains from a single sample sequenced in a study of regulatory T cells in long-lasting Graves disease. The time point: newly diagnosed GD, antithyroid drugs for less than 3 months. The TCR library was made from RNA extracted from PBMCs. Building of the TCR beta libraries involved iRepertoire HTBI primers and Arm-PCR of CDR3 regions. TCRdb itself ran the multiplex PCR reads through MiXCR, one entry per CDR3 protein. The sample has fewer than 650,000 distinct CDR3 sequences; around 15% are singletons. This same sample was also part of a study on T cells in Graves' hyperthyroidism and ophthalmopathy.

The source material was peripheral blood mononuclear cells (PBMCs), sampled at new diagnosis, from a patient treated with antithyroid drugs. These receptors were obtained from a woman under 40 with Graves disease.

The V and J genes are TRBV7-9 and TRBJ2-3, with D possibly being TRBD2 (5 bases). Trimming stripped 4 bases from V and 0 bases from J, with 5 bases between. CDR3 length equals 13 residues. Germline V gives CDR1 SEHNR, CDR2 FQNEAQ (reference sequence). This CDR3 is CASSWESTDTQYF. As DNA, the CDR3 is TGTGCCAGCAGCTGGGAGAGCACAGATACGCAGTATTTT.

This clonotype was counted at least ten times. The gene calls are TRBV11-2 and TRBJ1-1; possibly TRBD1 for D (5 bases). The CDR3 has 14 amino acids. CDR1 and CDR2 (germline): SGHAT, FQNNGV. V lost 1 base, J lost 7 bases, and 13 bases lay in between. CDR3 sequence: CASSLVGGASEAFF. CDR3 nucleotide sequence: TGTGCCAGCAGCTTAGTTGGTGGGGCGAGTGAAGCTTTCTTT.

The rearrangement joins TRBV4-2 to TRBJ2-1, with D possibly matching TRBD2 (5 bases). Trimming left V 3 bases short and J 7 bases short, with 13 bases between. The V gene's germline CDR1 is LGHNA and CDR2 YNFKEQ. This CDR3 contains 14 residues. CDR3 residues: CASSHPLSGNEQFF. DNA of the CDR3: TGTGCCAGCAGCCATCCCCTCTCGGGGAATGAGCAGTTCTTC.

This clonotype was picked up one time. V usage is TRBV20-1 and J usage is TRBJ2-3, with 10 bases identical to TRBD2. The V gene's germline CDR1 is DFQATT and CDR2 SNEGSKA (reference sequence). CDR3 size: 15 residues. The J segment lost 3 bases and the V segment lost 7 bases, leaving 10 bases of the junction unmatched. CDR3 protein: CSVPSYSGRTDTQYF. The CDR3 DNA follows: TGCAGTGTTCCCTCTTATAGCGGGAGGACAGATACGCAGTATTTT.

The V gene is TRBV29-1, the J gene TRBJ1-2; the D gene is possibly TRBD1 (5 bases). Per germline, CDR1 SQVTM and CDR2 ANQGSEA. The CDR3 extends over 12 amino acids. V lost 4 bases and J lost 5, with 11 bases in between. The CDR3 loop is CSVGRGGYGYTF. The CDR3, as DNA: TGCAGCGTTGGAAGGGGTGGTTATGGCTACACCTTC. Full variable domain (outside the CDR3, taken from reference TRBV29-1 and TRBJ1-2): SAVISQKPSRDICQRGTSLTIQCQVDSQVTMMFWYRQQPGQSLTLIATANQGSEATYESGFVIDKFPISRPNLTFSTLTVSNMSPEDSSIYLCSVGRGGYGYTFGSGTRLTVV.

This clonotype was seen a handful of times. The junction departs from the called germline gene at one end, perhaps through a read error. The V and J genes are TRBV4-1 and TRBJ2-3; 8 nucleotides agree with TRBD2. CDR1 MGHRA and CDR2 YSYEKL come from the germline V gene. The CDR3 extends over 15 amino acids. The CDR3 spells CASSRTSRSTDTQYF. In DNA, the CDR3 is TGTGCCAGCAGCAGGACTAGCCGAAGCACAGATACGCAGTATTTT.

This clonotype came up many times. The gene calls are TRBV2 and TRBJ1-4, with D possibly TRBD1 on 5 matching bases. Germline values: CDR1 SNHLY, CDR2 FYNNEI. The CDR3 consists of 12 residues. Between the trimmed V and J ends, which lost 5 bases and 7 bases, there was a span of 8 bases. The CDR3 sequence is CASSWGSEKLFF. CDR3 DNA sequence: TGTGCCAGCAGTTGGGGGAGTGAAAAACTGTTTTTT.

This clonotype was detected many times. The rearrangement joins TRBV11-1 to TRBJ1-1; no reliable D call. The CDR3 runs 14 residues. V was trimmed by 3 bases and J by 0 bases, leaving 8 bases between them. The germline CDR1 and CDR2 sequences are SGHAT and FQDESV (reference sequence). The CDR3 reads CASSFQSMNTEAFF. The DNA for the CDR3 is TGTGCCAGCAGCTTTCAGAGCATGAACACTGAAGCTTTCTTT.

This chain joins TRBV4-1 and TRBJ1-4; 7 bases match TRBD1. This CDR3 contains 15 residues. The V and J ends lost 6 bases and 8 bases, in that order; junction bases with no gene match: 12. CDR1 is MGHRA and CDR2 is YSYEKL in the germline V gene. CDR3 in DNA: TGCGCCAGCAGATTCAACAGGGGCCCGGGGGAAAAACTGTTTTTT. This codes for CASRFNRGPGEKLFF.

The chain joins TRBV7-2 to TRBJ2-2; the match to TRBD2 covers 7 bases. The junction had 11 bases not matched to a gene; V was cut back by 5 bases and J by 2 bases. The germline V gene has CDR1 SGHTA and CDR2 FQGNSA. The CDR3 sequence is 17 residues long. DNA for the CDR3: TGTGCCAGCAGCCCCGGGGGGTGGCGGACCAACACCGGGGAGCTGTTTTTT. Its protein product is CASSPGGWRTNTGELFF.

This clonotype was counted only a few times. This chain joins TRBV3-1 and TRBJ1-2; D call uncertain. The CDR3 covers 11 residues. CDR1 and CDR2 from the germline V gene are LGHDT and YNNKEL (reference sequence). V lost 4 bases, J lost 4 bases, and 4 bases lay in between. This CDR3 reads CASSRFYGYTF. CDR3 in DNA: TGTGCCAGCAGCCGATTCTATGGCTACACCTTC.

Of note for this clonotype: A much larger clone differs from this one at a single base, so this may be a read error. V is TRBV7-8 and J is TRBJ2-5; 8 nucleotides match TRBD1. After removal of 6 bases from V and 1 base from J, the junction contained 10 bases not matched to a gene. CDR1 and CDR2 from the germline V gene are SGHVS and FQNEAQ. The CDR3 has 16 amino acids. CDR3 bases: TGTGCCAGCAGTCCGGGACAGGCCGACTTCCAAGAGACCCAGTACTTC. Protein: CASSPGQADFQETQYF.

This clonotype was detected ten times or more. This chain uses TRBV6-1 with TRBJ1-2; 8 bases align to TRBD1. CDR1 is MNHNS, CDR2 SASEGT, per germline. Germline trimming cut 6 bases from V and 5 bases from J; bases unmatched to any gene: 8. The length of the CDR3 is 14 residues. CDR3 sequence (DNA): TGTGCCAGCAGCAGACAGGGGACGAGGTATGGCTACACCTTC. Translating gives CASSRQGTRYGYTF.

This clonotype has ten or more counts. The chain couples TRBV6-1 to TRBJ1-3; TRBD1 is a possible D gene (6 bases). Germline V gene data show CDR1 as MNHNS and CDR2 as SASEGT. Trimming took off 7 bases at V and 0 bases at J, with 13 bases between the two ends. The CDR3 is made up of 15 amino acids. For the CDR3, the DNA is TGTGCCAGCACCGGGGGCCCACTCTCTGGAAACACCATATATTTT. Its protein product is CASTGGPLSGNTIYF.

This clonotype occurred many times. The chain uses TRBV7-9 and TRBJ2-5, with unresolved D. Trimming left V 8 bases short and J 2 bases short, with 15 bases between. Germline-derived CDR1 and CDR2 are SEHNR and FQNEAQ (reference sequence). The CDR3 has 14 amino acids. The CDR3 nucleotides are TGTGCCAGCCGGGCTATGCTGAGGCAAGAGACCCAGTACTTC. Its protein is CASRAMLRQETQYF.

The rearrangement joins TRBV6-1 to TRBJ1-3; TRBD1 might be the D (5 bases). Between the trimmed V and J ends, which lost 7 bases and 4 bases, there was a span of 11 bases. The germline V gene has CDR1 MNHNS and CDR2 SASEGT. The CDR3 is made up of 13 amino acids. CDR3 nucleotides: TGTGCCAGCATTGGGGCGCTCGGAAACACCATATATTTT. Translating gives CASIGALGNTIYF.

This clonotype was observed a handful of times. The rearrangement joins TRBV14 to TRBJ1-1; tentative D call: TRBD1 (5 bases). The CDR3 sequence is 13 residues long. V was shortened by 1 base and J by 5 bases, with 8 bases between the two germline ends. Germline V CDR1 and CDR2: SGHDN, FVKESK. The DNA of the CDR3 is TGTGCCAGCAGCCAAGTGTCAGGGACTGAAGCTTTCTTT. Its protein is CASSQVSGTEAFF.

This clonotype was seen only a few times. The CDR3 does not end in the conserved phenylalanine or tryptophan, so this is likely a read error. No DNA is shown, since the ends of the CDR3 on it are uncertain; the CDR3 is the one TCRdb lists. V is TRBV20-1 and J is TRBJ2-7; the table's D call TRBD2 went unverified against the DNA. Counting both end residues, the CDR3 totals 8 amino acids. The germline V gene encodes CDR1 DFQATT and CDR2 SNEGSKA (reference sequence). The CDR3 sequence is CSARDLAG.

The V call is TRBV18, the J call TRBJ2-2; 12 nucleotides agree with TRBD2. The ends lost 2 bases at V and 6 bases at J; junction bases unmatched: 13. This CDR3 contains 19 residues. Germline-derived CDR1 and CDR2 are KGHSH and LQKENI. CDR3 protein: CASSPALILAGGFAGELFF. The CDR3 nucleotides read TGTGCCAGCTCACCAGCGTTAATACTAGCGGGAGGCTTCGCCGGGGAGCTGTTTTTT.

At least ten counts were recorded for this clonotype. The chain is built from TRBV7-2 and TRBJ1-4; TRBD1 might be the D (6 bases). Germline CDR1 SGHTA, CDR2 FQGNSA. V was cut by 5 bases and J by 0 bases, with 13 bases left in between. This CDR3 is built from 16 residues. The CDR3 sequence is CASSTGKGATNEKLFF. The CDR3 nucleotides are TGTGCCAGCAGCACAGGGAAGGGGGCAACTAATGAAAAACTGTTTTTT.

The chain uses TRBV29-1 and TRBJ2-5; 13 positions agree with TRBD2. The junction had 11 bases not matched to a gene; V was cut back by 4 bases and J by 3 bases. The length of the CDR3 is 17 residues. Germline lookup yields CDR1 SQVTM and CDR2 ANQGSEA. CDR3 amino acids: CSVGRTSGRIGEETQYF. In DNA form, the CDR3 reads TGCAGCGTTGGCCGGACTAGCGGGAGAATCGGAGAAGAGACCCAGTACTTC.

There are a few counts of this clonotype. This chain uses TRBV24-1 with TRBJ2-3, with a tentative D call TRBD1 (6 bases). Germline CDR1 is KGHDR and CDR2 is SFDVKD. The CDR3 length is 16 residues. V was pared by 3 bases and J by 2 bases, with 14 bases between. CDR3 in amino acids: CATSDTTGHLTDTQYF. CDR3 in DNA: TGTGCCACCAGTGATACCACGGGACACCTCACAGATACGCAGTATTTT.

This clonotype was recorded many times. This CDR3 reads CASRLNRGQDQPQHF. The DNA of the CDR3 is TGTGCCAGCAGACTCAACAGGGGGCAGGATCAGCCCCAGCATTTT. The genes are TRBV2 and TRBJ1-5; TRBD1 agrees at 9 bases. The CDR3 is 15 amino acids. The trim removed 6 bases at V and 5 bases at J, leaving 8 bases unmatched. Germline CDR1 SNHLY, CDR2 FYNNEI.

The V gene is TRBV20-1, the J gene TRBJ2-1; no reliable D call. The V gene's germline CDR1 is DFQATT and CDR2 SNEGSKA (reference sequence). CDR3 length: 16 amino acids. Between the trimmed V and J ends, which lost 6 bases and 0 bases, there was a span of 18 bases. Here the CDR3 DNA reads TGCAGTGCCAATTCTCTAGTAGATCACTCCTACAATGAGCAGTTCTTC. Protein: CSANSLVDHSYNEQFF.

V usage is TRBV20-1 and J usage is TRBJ2-7; 9 positions match TRBD1. This CDR3 region has 14 residues. The V and J ends lost 3 bases and 8 bases, in that order; junction bases with no gene match: 11. Per germline, CDR1 DFQATT and CDR2 SNEGSKA (reference sequence). In DNA, the CDR3 is TGCAGTGCTAGGGGACAGGGAAATTTTGGCAAGCAGTACTTC. It translates to CSARGQGNFGKQYF.

The chain has TRBV7-2 and TRBJ2-7; 11 nucleotides agree with TRBD2. J lost 0 bases, V lost 1 base, and 5 bases had no gene match. Germline V gene lookup returns CDR1 SGHTA and CDR2 FQGNSA. This CDR3 has 17 amino acids. The CDR3 DNA sequence: TGTGCCAGCAGCTTAGTGGGCGGGACTAGCGGCTCCTACGAGCAGTACTTC. It translates to CASSLVGGTSGSYEQYF.

Points on this clonotype: A read error may account for a junction end that differs from germline. V usage is TRBV20-1 and J usage is TRBJ1-1; D gene uncertain. The CDR3 loop spans 15 amino acids. The germline CDR1 and CDR2 sequences are DFQATT and SNEGSKA (reference sequence). The CDR3 nucleotides are TGCAGTGCTAGAGATTTAGGGCTGATCAACACTGGAGCTTTCTTT. Protein: CSARDLGLINTGAFF.

To note about this clonotype: A clone one base away is much larger, so this may be a read error. The chain recombines TRBV6-2 or TRBV6-3 with TRBJ1-5; TRBD1 is a possible D gene (6 bases). V was pared by 5 bases and J by 3 bases, with 14 bases between. The CDR3 contains 15 residues. Germline CDR1 is MNHEY and CDR2 is SVGEGT. CDR3 loop: CASSRRGANNQPQHF. The CDR3, as DNA: TGTGCCAGCAGTCGACGGGGGGCGAACAATCAGCCCCAGCATTTT.

The chain combines TRBV7-9 with TRBJ2-4; 7 nucleotides line up with TRBD1. Looked up from germline, CDR1 is SEHNR and CDR2 is FQNEAQ (reference sequence). J lost 6 bases, V lost 4 bases, and 12 bases had no gene match. This CDR3 comprises 16 residues. DNA for the CDR3: TGTGCCAGCAGCTCATTTCAGGGGGTAGCTGTAAACATTCAGTACTTC. Its protein product is CASSSFQGVAVNIQYF.

The J gene is TRBJ1-3, the V gene TRBV15, with 9 bases identical to TRBD1. V lost 3 bases to trimming and J lost 0 bases; unmatched junction nucleotides: 3. Looked up from germline, CDR1 is LNHNV and CDR2 is YYDKDF (reference sequence). This CDR3 is 16 amino acids long. The CDR3 reads CATSRGTGNSGNTIYF. CDR3 nucleotide sequence: TGTGCCACCAGCAGGGGGACAGGGAACTCTGGAAACACCATATATTTT.

This rearrangement joins TRBV7-3 to TRBJ2-5; D is uncertain. This CDR3 has 13 residues. CDR1 SGHTA and CDR2 FQGTGA come from the germline V gene. The V end lost 5 bases, the J end lost 5 bases, and 12 bases lay between the germline ends. CDR3 bases: TGTGCCAGCAGCAAGAGACCGAGGGAGACCCAGTACTTC. Translating it yields CASSKRPRETQYF.